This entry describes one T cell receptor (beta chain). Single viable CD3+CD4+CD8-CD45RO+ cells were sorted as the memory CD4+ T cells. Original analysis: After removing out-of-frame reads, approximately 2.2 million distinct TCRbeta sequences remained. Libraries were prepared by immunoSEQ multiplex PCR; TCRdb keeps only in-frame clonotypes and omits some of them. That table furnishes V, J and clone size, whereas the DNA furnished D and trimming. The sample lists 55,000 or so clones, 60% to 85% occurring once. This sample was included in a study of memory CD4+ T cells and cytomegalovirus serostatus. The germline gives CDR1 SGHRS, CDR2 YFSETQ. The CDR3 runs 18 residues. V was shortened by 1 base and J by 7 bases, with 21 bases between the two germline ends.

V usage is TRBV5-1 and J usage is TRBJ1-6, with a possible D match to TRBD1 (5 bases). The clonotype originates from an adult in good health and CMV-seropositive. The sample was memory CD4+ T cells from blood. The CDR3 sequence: CASSLHLRGSGGNSPLHF. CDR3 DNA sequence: TGCGCCAGCAGCTTGCATTTGAGGGGCAGCGGTGGGAATTCACCCCTCCACTTT.